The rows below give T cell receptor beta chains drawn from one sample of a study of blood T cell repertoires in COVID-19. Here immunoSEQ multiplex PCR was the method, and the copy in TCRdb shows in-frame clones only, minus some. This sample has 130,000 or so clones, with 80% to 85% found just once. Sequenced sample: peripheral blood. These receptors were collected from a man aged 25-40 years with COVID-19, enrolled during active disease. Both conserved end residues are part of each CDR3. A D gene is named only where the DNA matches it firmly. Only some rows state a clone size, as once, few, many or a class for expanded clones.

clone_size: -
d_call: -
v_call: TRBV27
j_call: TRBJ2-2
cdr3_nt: TGTGCCAGCAGTTTAGAGGCGGCCCCCACCGGGGAGCTGTTTTTT
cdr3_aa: CASSLEAAPTGELFF

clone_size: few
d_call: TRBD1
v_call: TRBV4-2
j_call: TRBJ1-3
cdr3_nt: TGTGCCAGCAGCCTTGGGACAGGGAGAGACACCATATATTTT
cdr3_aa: CASSLGTGRDTIYF

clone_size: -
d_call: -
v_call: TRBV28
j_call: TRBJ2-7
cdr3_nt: TGTGCCAGCAGTTTACCCGGGTTCTACGAGCAGTACTTC
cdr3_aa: CASSLPGFYEQYF

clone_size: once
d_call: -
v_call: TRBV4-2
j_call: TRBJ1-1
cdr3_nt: TGTGCCAGCAGCCAAGAGCTGTCTAGGATCGACACTGAAGCTTTCTTT
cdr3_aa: CASSQELSRIDTEAFF

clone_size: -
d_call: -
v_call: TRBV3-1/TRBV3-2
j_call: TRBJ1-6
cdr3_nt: TGTGCCAGCCGGACAGCGAGCTCCTATAATTCACCCCTCCACTTT
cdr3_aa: CASRTASSYNSPLHF

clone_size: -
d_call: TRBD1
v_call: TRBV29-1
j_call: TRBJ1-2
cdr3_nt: TGCAGCGTTGTTCCCGCCTCGCCAGGGGGCCGGTATGGCTACACCTTC
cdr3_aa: CSVVPASPGGRYGYTF

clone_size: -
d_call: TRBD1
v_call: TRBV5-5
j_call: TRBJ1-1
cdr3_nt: TGTGCCAGCAGCCCCGGGACAGTCACTGAAGCTTTCTTT
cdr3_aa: CASSPGTVTEAFF

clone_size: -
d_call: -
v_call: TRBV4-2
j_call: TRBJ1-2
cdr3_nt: TGTGCCAGCAGCCAAGATCTACCGGGAACGAACTATGGCTACACCTTC
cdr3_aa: CASSQDLPGTNYGYTF

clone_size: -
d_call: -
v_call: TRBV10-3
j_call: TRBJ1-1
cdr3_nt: TGTGCCATCTCGTCGGAGGGTACTACTGAAGCTTTCTTT
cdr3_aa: CAISSEGTTEAFF

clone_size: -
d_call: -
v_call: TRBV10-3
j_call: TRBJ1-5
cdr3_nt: TGTGCCATCAGTCCGAAAGGGGCCCAGGAGCAGCCCCAGCATTTT
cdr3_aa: CAISPKGAQEQPQHF

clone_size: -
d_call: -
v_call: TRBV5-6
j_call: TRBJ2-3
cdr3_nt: TGTGCCAGCAGCTTGTCACTAGTGGGCACAGATACGCAGTATTTT
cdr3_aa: CASSLSLVGTDTQYF

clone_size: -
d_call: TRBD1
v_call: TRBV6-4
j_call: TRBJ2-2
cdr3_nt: TGTGCCAGCAGACGGACAGGGACAGCCGGGGAGCTGTTTTTT
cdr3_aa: CASRRTGTAGELFF

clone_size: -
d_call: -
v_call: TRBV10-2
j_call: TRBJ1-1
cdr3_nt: TGCGCCAGCAGCCTTTACACTGAAGCTTTCTTT
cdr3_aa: CASSLYTEAFF

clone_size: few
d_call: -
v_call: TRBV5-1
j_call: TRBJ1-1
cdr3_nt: TGCGCCAGCACTCGGGAACCGAACACTGAAGCTTTCTTT
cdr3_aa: CASTREPNTEAFF

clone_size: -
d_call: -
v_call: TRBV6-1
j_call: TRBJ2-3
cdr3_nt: TGTGCCAGCAGTGAAGGATTTGGGACTGTTACGGATACGCAGTATTTT
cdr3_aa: CASSEGFGTVTDTQYF

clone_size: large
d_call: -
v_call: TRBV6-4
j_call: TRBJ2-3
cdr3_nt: TGTGCCAGCAGTGACAGCGGGAGCACAGATACGCAGTATTTT
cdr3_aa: CASSDSGSTDTQYF

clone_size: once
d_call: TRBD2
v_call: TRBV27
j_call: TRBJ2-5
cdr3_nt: TGTGCCAGCAGTCTCGTAGCGGGGGAGACCCAGTACTTC
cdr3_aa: CASSLVAGETQYF